This record covers a single T cell receptor (beta chain). Its target is unknown. Clones were read by immunoSEQ multiplex PCR, and TCRdb kept only the in-frame ones, dropping some. The sample carries 65,000 to 70,000 clones, roughly four fifths recorded once. This sample was taken from a study of T cell responses to AZD1222 COVID-19 vaccine. Study findings and constraints: Sampled repertoires all dated from after the peak T cell response.

Trimming stripped 2 bases from V and 4 bases from J, with 11 bases between. Germline CDR1 and CDR2: GTSNPN and SVGIG (reference sequence). CDR3 size: 13 residues. The sequencing used peripheral blood, collected on day 0 of AZD1222 vaccination. The chain employs TRBV30 and TRBJ1-2; D remains ambiguous. This clonotype was sampled from an adult in good health. CDR3 region: CAWSTGHGYGYTF. The DNA for the CDR3 is TGTGCCTGGAGTACTGGGCACGGCTATGGCTACACCTTC.